A single T cell receptor beta chain is shown here with its context. The data derive from a study of beta chain features in type 1 diabetes. What was sequenced were expressed TCRB transcripts, since all of the isolated RNA had been reverse transcribed. Using immunoSEQ multiplex PCR, the repertoire was profiled, and TCRdb retains in-frame clones only, with some absent. The sample shows about 16,000 clones, approximately 55% of them seen only once. V lost 6 bases and J 5 bases, leaving 13 bases between the germline ends. Germline V CDR1 and CDR2: MNHNY, SVGAGI (reference sequence). The CDR3 runs to 13 residues.

The V and J genes are TRBV6-6 and TRBJ1-1, with a weak D call TRBD1 (5 bases). Sequencing was performed on stem cell memory CD4+ T cells from blood. The TCR was taken from a young woman in good health. DNA for the CDR3: TGTGCCAGCAGGTTCCCAGGGAAAACTGAAGCTTTCTTT. It is translated as CASRFPGKTEAFF.